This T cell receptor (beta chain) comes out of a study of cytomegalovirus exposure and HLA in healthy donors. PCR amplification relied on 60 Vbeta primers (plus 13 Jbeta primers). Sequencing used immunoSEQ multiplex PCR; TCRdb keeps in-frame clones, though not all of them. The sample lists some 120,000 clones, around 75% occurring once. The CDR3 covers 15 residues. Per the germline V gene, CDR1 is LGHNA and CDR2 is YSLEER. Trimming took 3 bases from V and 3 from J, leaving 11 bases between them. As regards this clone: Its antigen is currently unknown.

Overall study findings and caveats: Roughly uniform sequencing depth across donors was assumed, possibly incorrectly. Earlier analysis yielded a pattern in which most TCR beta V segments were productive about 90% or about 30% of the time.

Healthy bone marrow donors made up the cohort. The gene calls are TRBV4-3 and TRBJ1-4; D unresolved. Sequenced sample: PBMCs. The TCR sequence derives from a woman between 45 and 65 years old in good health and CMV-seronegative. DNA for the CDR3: TGCGCCAGCAGCCATGCCCCGGGAGCTAATGAAAAACTGTTTTTT. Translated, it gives CASSHAPGANEKLFF.